What follows are 21 T cell receptor beta chains derived from one specimen sequenced in a study of T cell responses to AZD1222 COVID-19 vaccine (dated by TCRdb to about 2021). The library was prepared using the immunoSEQ multiplex PCR assay. TCRdb stores this immuneACCESS table with in-frame sequences only. Part of the clones is absent; in the studies checked, under half of the shortfall reflects unresolved V genes, and no reason is known for the rest. The sample profile shows about 150,000 clones; over 85% of them were found once. The ten largest clonotypes hold about 5.1% of the sample. The time point tag for this specimen amounts to: baseline before first vaccination. Source: peripheral blood, taken on day 0 of AZD1222 vaccination. Receptors were obtained from an adult in good health.

This chain joins TRBV19 and TRBJ2-2; D call uncertain. Trimming pared 6 bases from V and 4 bases from J, leaving 24 bases between. CDR3 length: 18 amino acids. Germline CDR1 and CDR2: LNHDA and SQIVND (reference sequence). The CDR3: CASRKPLGAARFTGELFF. The CDR3 DNA reads TGTGCCAGTAGAAAACCTTTGGGTGCAGCCCGCTTCACCGGGGAGCTGTTTTTT.

The rearrangement uses TRBV6-5 and TRBJ2-7; TRBD1 is a possible D gene (6 bases). The CDR3 consists of 14 residues. With 7 bases removed from V and 5 bases from J, the gap between germline ends came to 18 bases. Germline V CDR1 and CDR2: MNHEY, SVGAGI. This CDR3 reads CASTDRWGKDEQYF. The DNA for the CDR3 is TGTGCCAGCACCGACAGGTGGGGGAAAGACGAGCAGTACTTC.

In its sample, this clone was seen a few times. The chain couples TRBV5-4 to TRBJ2-7; 7 bases fit TRBD1. Germline CDR1 reads SGHNT; CDR2 reads YYREEE (reference sequence). J lost 6 bases, V lost 4 bases, and 7 bases had no gene match. The length of the CDR3 is 13 residues. The DNA for the CDR3 is TGTGCCAGCAGCATCGAGGGGGCTGGCGAGCAGTACTTC. Translating gives CASSIEGAGEQYF.

This clone was seen just once. This chain connects TRBV9 to TRBJ2-1; 8 bases fit TRBD2. V lost 0 bases to trimming and J lost 2 bases; unmatched junction nucleotides: 7. CDR1 and CDR2 from the germline V gene are SGDLS and YYNGEE. The CDR3 spans 17 residues. The CDR3 spells CASSVGAGREAYNEQFF. The CDR3 coding sequence is TGTGCCAGCAGCGTAGGAGCGGGGCGGGAGGCCTACAATGAGCAGTTCTTC.

This clone was picked up one time. J is TRBJ2-7 and V is TRBV6-6; TRBD1 is a possible D gene (5 bases). Germline loops: CDR1 MNHNY, CDR2 SVGAGI (reference sequence). The ends were cut back, 0 bases at V and 0 bases at J, with 9 bases in the middle. The CDR3 is made up of 15 amino acids. The CDR3 region is CASSYSAGFSYEQYF. The CDR3, as DNA: TGTGCCAGCAGTTACTCGGCAGGGTTCTCCTACGAGCAGTACTTC.

This clone was recorded only once. The chain is built from TRBV27 and TRBJ2-3, with 13 bases aligning to TRBD2. The CDR3 covers 15 residues. The V gene end was trimmed by 7 bases and the J gene end by 6 bases; junction bases not matched to a gene: 7. Germline CDR1 MNHEY, CDR2 SMNVEV (reference sequence). CDR3 region: CASTLTSGRRDTQYF. In DNA form, the CDR3 reads TGTGCCAGCACCCTGACTAGCGGGAGGAGGGATACGCAGTATTTT.

The genes are TRBV11-2 and TRBJ2-7; 7 nucleotides agree with TRBD1. The CDR3 spans 15 residues. Germline loops: CDR1 SGHAT, CDR2 FQNNGV. The J segment lost 2 bases and the V segment lost 1 base, leaving 5 bases of the junction unmatched. The CDR3 is CASSLGRTGPYEQYF. Written as DNA, the CDR3 is TGTGCCAGCAGCTTAGGGAGGACAGGTCCCTACGAGCAGTACTTC.

The chain uses TRBV18 and TRBJ1-1; 8 positions match TRBD1. From germline, CDR1 is KGHSH and CDR2 LQKENI. V lost 4 bases to trimming and J lost 1 base; unmatched junction nucleotides: 5. There are 15 residues in the CDR3. CDR3 sequence (DNA): TGTGCCAGCTCACTCGACAGGGGCGAGAACACTGAAGCTTTCTTT. It specifies CASSLDRGENTEAFF.

This chain joins TRBV2 and TRBJ1-6, with D uncertain. The CDR3 is 14 residues long. The ends were cut back, 1 base at V and 9 bases at J, with 10 bases in the middle. The germline CDR1 and CDR2 sequences are SNHLY and FYNNEI. This chain's CDR3 is CASSEVGDLSPLHF. The CDR3 DNA sequence: TGTGCCAGCAGTGAAGTTGGAGACCTTTCACCCCTCCACTTT.

The V and J genes are TRBV28 and TRBJ2-7; 7 bases agree with TRBD1. This CDR3 region has 16 residues. Germline V CDR1 and CDR2: MDHEN, SYDVKM. The V segment lost 3 bases and the J segment 3 bases; nucleotides outside the gene matches: 11. CDR3 coding DNA: TGTGCCAGCAGTTTGTTCCCCGGGACAGTCTTCTACGAGCAGTACTTC. This encodes CASSLFPGTVFYEQYF.

V and J are TRBV7-2 and TRBJ2-5; 12 bases are a match to TRBD2. After removal of 1 base from V and 2 bases from J, the junction contained 2 bases not matched to a gene. This CDR3 region has 16 residues. Germline V gives CDR1 SGHTA, CDR2 FQGNSA. CDR3: CASSLVLAGGQETQYF. CDR3 DNA: TGTGCCAGCAGCTTAGTGCTAGCGGGAGGGCAAGAGACCCAGTACTTC. Complete variable domain (other parts from reference TRBV7-2 and TRBJ2-5): GAGVSQSPSNKVTEKGKDVELRCDPISGHTALYWYRQSLGQGLEFLIYFQGNSAPDKSGLPSDRFSAERTGGSVSTLTIQRTQQEDSAVYLCASSLVLAGGQETQYFGPGTRLLVL.

This clone appeared a few times. V usage is TRBV7-8 and J usage is TRBJ1-5; D unclear. The CDR3 has 15 amino acids. Per the germline V gene, CDR1 is SGHVS and CDR2 is FQNEAQ. Trimming took 4 bases from V and 7 from J, leaving 17 bases between them. The CDR3 nucleotides read TGTGCCAGCAGCTCACAAAATACAGTGGGGCAGCCCCAGCATTTT. Translation gives CASSSQNTVGQPQHF.

This clone was found once. The rearrangement joins TRBV19 to TRBJ1-5, with 10 bases fitting TRBD1. V shed 6 bases and J 6 bases; nucleotides not matched to a gene: 8. Per germline, CDR1 LNHDA and CDR2 SQIVND (reference sequence). The CDR3 length is 15 residues. The CDR3 protein is CASSSRDRGGQPQHF. The CDR3 nucleotides read TGTGCCAGTAGCTCCCGGGACAGGGGTGGTCAGCCCCAGCATTTT.

The CDR3 DNA sequence: TGTGCCAGCAGTTTACATCCAGGGAACACTGAAGCTTTCTTT. It codes for CASSLHPGNTEAFF. The rearrangement joins TRBV28 to TRBJ1-1, with D unresolved. This CDR3 has 14 amino acids. CDR1 is MDHEN and CDR2 is SYDVKM in the germline V gene. Trimming took 2 bases from V and 1 from J, leaving 8 bases between them.

The chain uses TRBV5-6 and TRBJ2-7; tentative D call: TRBD1 (7 bases). The CDR3 covers 16 residues. The germline CDR1 and CDR2 sequences are SGHDT and YYEEEE. V lost 1 base to trimming and J lost 6 bases, with 20 bases between them. The chain's CDR3 is CASSLFRDSGFGEQYF. The CDR3 bases are TGTGCCAGCAGCTTGTTCAGGGACAGCGGGTTCGGCGAGCAGTACTTC.

This rearrangement joins TRBV7-8 to TRBJ1-1; 7 nucleotides match TRBD1. Germline values: CDR1 SGHVS, CDR2 FQNEAQ. Trimming at V came to 5 bases and at J to 5 bases, leaving 8 bases not matched to a gene. This CDR3 spans 14 amino acids. The CDR3 sequence: CASSPSTGNTEAFF. The CDR3, as DNA: TGTGCCAGCAGCCCGTCGACAGGGAATACTGAAGCTTTCTTT.

The gene calls are TRBV7-9 and TRBJ1-2, with no clear D. V was clipped by 2 bases and J by 7 bases, with 11 bases between them. This CDR3 is built from 13 residues. Looked up from germline, CDR1 is SEHNR and CDR2 is FQNEAQ (reference sequence). For the CDR3, the DNA is TGTGCCAGCAGCTTAATGGTTGGAGGTGGCTACACCTTC. Protein sequence: CASSLMVGGGYTF.

This clone showed up just once. The gene calls are TRBV28 and TRBJ2-1; TRBD2 matches at 8 bases. Germline V gene data show CDR1 as MDHEN and CDR2 as SYDVKM. Germline trimming cut 5 bases from V and 8 bases from J; bases unmatched to any gene: 14. There are 16 residues in the CDR3. As DNA, the CDR3 is TGTGCCAGCAGTGGGACACCGGGACTAGTAATCCATGAGCAGTTCTTC. Its translation is CASSGTPGLVIHEQFF.

The chain joins TRBV11-2 to TRBJ1-5; D is possibly TRBD1 (6 bases). Germline assignment: CDR1 SGHAT and CDR2 FQNNGV. Trimming left V 0 bases short and J 7 bases short, with 13 bases between. The CDR3 contains 15 residues. CDR3 coding DNA: TGTGCCAGCAGCTTAGATGCAGGGGCAGGCCAGCCCCAGCATTTT. It is translated as CASSLDAGAGQPQHF.

This chain joins TRBV4-1 and TRBJ1-1; D perhaps matches TRBD1 (6 bases). Trimming took off 3 bases at V and 5 bases at J, with 10 bases between the two ends. The CDR3 covers 13 residues. The V gene's germline CDR1 is MGHRA and CDR2 YSYEKL. The CDR3 is CASSQGAFTEAFF. In nucleotides, the CDR3 is TGCGCCAGCAGCCAGGGGGCATTTACTGAAGCTTTCTTT.

V is TRBV7-9 and J is TRBJ1-1; TRBD1 matches 7 bases. CDR1 and CDR2 (germline): SEHNR, FQNEAQ (reference sequence). With 5 bases clipped from V and 3 bases from J, the junction kept 6 bases outside the gene matches. This CDR3 has 14 amino acids. The CDR3 sequence: CASSIATGYTEAFF. Here the CDR3 DNA reads TGTGCCAGCAGCATCGCGACAGGGTACACTGAAGCTTTCTTT.